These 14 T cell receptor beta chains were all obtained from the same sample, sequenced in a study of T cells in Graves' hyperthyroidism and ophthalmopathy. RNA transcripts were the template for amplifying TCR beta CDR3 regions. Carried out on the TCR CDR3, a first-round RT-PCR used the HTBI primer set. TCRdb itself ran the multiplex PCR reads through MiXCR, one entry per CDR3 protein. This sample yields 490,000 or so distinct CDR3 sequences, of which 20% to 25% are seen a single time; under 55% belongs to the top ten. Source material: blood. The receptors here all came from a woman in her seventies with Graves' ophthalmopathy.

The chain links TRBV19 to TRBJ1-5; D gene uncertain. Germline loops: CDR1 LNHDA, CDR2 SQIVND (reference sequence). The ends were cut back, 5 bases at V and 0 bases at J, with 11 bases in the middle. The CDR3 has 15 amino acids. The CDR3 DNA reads TGTGCCAGTAGTTGGGGTCCAGATAGCAATCAGCCCCAGCATTTT. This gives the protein CASSWGPDSNQPQHF.

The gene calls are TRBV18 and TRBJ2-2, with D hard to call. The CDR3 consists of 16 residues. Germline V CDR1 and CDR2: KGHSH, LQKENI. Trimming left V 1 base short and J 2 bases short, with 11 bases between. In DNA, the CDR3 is TGTGCCAGCTCACCACTGTGGTCACTAAACACCGGGGAGCTGTTTTTT. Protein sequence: CASSPLWSLNTGELFF. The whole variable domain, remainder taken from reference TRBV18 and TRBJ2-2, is NAGVMQNPRHLVRRRGQEARLRCSPMKGHSHVYWYRQLPEEGLKFMVYLQKENIIDESGMPKERFSAEFPKEGPSILRIQQVVRGDSAAYFCASSPLWSLNTGELFFGEGSRLTVL.

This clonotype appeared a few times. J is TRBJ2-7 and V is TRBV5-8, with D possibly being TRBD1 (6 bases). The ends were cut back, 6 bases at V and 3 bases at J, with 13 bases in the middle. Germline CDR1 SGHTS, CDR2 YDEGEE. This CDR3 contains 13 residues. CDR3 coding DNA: TGTGCCAGCATGGGGAGCAGGGGCTACGAGCAGTACTTC. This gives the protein CASMGSRGYEQYF.

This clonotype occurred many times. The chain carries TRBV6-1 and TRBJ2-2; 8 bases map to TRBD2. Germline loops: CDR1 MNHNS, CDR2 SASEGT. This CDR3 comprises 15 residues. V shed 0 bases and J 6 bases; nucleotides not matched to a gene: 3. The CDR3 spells CASSEASGLAGELFF. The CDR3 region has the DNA TGTGCCAGCAGTGAAGCTTCGGGACTAGCCGGGGAGCTGTTTTTT.

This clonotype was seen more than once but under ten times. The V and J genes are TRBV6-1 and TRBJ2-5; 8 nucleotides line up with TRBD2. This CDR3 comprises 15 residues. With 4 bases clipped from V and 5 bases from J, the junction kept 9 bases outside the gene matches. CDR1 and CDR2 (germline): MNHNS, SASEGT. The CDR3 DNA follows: TGTGCCAGCAGTGGAGCGGGGGCGACGCGGGAGACCCAGTACTTC. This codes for CASSGAGATRETQYF.

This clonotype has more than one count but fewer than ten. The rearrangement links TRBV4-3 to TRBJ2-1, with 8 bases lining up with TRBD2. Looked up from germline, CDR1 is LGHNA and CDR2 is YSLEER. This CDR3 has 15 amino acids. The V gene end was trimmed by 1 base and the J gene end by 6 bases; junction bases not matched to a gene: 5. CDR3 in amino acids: CASSQVGTRRNEQFF. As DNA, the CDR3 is TGCGCCAGCAGCCAAGTGGGGACTAGGCGCAATGAGCAGTTCTTC.

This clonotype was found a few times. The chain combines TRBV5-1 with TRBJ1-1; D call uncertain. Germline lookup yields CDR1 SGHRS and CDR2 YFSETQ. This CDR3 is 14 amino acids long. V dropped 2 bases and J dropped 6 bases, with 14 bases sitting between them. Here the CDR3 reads CASSLGGFIPEAFF. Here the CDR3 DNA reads TGCGCCAGCAGCTTAGGAGGGTTTATCCCTGAAGCTTTCTTT.

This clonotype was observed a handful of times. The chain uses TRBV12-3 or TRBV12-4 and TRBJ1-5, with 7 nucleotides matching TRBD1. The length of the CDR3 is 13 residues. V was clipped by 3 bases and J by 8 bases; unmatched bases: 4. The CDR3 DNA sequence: TGTGCCAGCAGTTTGGGGACAGTCGAGCCCCAGCATTTT. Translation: CASSLGTVEPQHF.

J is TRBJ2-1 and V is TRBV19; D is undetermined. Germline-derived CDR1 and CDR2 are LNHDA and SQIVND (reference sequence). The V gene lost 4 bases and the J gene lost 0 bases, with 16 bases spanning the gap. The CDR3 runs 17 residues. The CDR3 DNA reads TGTGCCAGTAGTAGCCTCGGTAAGGGAAGCTCCTACAATGAGCAGTTCTTC. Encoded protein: CASSSLGKGSSYNEQFF.

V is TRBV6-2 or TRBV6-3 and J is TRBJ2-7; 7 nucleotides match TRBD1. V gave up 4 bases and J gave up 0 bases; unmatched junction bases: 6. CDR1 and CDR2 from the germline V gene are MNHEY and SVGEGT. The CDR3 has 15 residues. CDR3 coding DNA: TGTGCCAGCAGTTTCTCCGGGACAGTCTCCTACGAGCAGTACTTC. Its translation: CASSFSGTVSYEQYF.

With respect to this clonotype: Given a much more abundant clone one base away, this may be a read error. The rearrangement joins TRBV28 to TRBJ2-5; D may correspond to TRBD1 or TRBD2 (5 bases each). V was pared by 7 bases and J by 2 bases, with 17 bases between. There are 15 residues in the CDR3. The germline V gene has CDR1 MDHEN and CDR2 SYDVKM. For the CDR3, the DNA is TGTGCCAGCACGGGGCGGAACGAAGAACAAGAGACCCAGTACTTC. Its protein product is CASTGRNEEQETQYF.

CDR3 amino acids: CSARDHLPGEQFF. DNA of the CDR3: TGCAGTGCTAGAGACCATCTCCCCGGTGAGCAGTTCTTC. V and J are TRBV20-1 and TRBJ2-1; no clear D gene. This CDR3 contains 13 residues. Trimming stripped 0 bases from V and 9 bases from J, with 12 bases between. Germline values: CDR1 DFQATT, CDR2 SNEGSKA (reference sequence).

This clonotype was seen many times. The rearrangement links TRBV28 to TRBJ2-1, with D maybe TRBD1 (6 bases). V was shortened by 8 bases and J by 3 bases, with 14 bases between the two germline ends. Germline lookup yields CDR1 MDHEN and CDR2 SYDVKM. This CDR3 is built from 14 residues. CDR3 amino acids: CASLPGHIYNEQFF. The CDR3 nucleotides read TGTGCCAGCCTCCCGGGACACATCTACAATGAGCAGTTCTTC. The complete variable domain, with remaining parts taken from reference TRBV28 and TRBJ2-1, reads DVKVTQSSRYLVKRTGEKVFLECVQDMDHENMFWYRQDPGLGLRLIYFSYDVKMKEKGDIPEGYSVSREKKERFSLILESASTNQTSMYLCASLPGHIYNEQFFGPGTRLTVL.

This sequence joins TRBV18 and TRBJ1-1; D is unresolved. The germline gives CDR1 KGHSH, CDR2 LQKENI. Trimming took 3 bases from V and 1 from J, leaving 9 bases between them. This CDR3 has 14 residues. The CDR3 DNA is TGTGCCAGCTCACCCGGCGCTCAGAACACTGAAGCTTTCTTT. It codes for CASSPGAQNTEAFF.